The 9 T cell receptor beta chains given below trace back to one sample, sequenced in a study of cytomegalovirus exposure and HLA in healthy donors. Produced via immunoSEQ multiplex PCR; TCRdb's table is partial and in-frame only. The table shows roughly 150,000 clones, with 80% to 90% occurring only once. Sequencing input: PBMCs. These receptor sequences come from a woman under 30 in good health and CMV-seronegative.

This clone has only a few counts. The rearrangement links TRBV30 to TRBJ1-6; the D gene is possibly TRBD1 (6 bases). Trimming cost V 4 bases and J 6 bases, with 16 bases left between them. Germline V lookup: CDR1 GTSNPN, CDR2 SVGIG (reference sequence). The CDR3 covers 15 residues. For the CDR3, the DNA is TGTGCCTGGATAGGGGGAAGTAGACCTAATTCACCCCTCCACTTT. Protein product: CAWIGGSRPNSPLHF.

The chain combines TRBV5-6 with TRBJ1-2; 7 bases align to TRBD1. Per the germline V gene, CDR1 is SGHDT and CDR2 is YYEEEE. The J segment lost 4 bases and the V segment lost 2 bases, leaving 8 bases of the junction unmatched. This CDR3 contains 15 residues. CDR3 protein: CASSFRDSATYGYTF. The DNA for the CDR3 is TGTGCCAGCAGCTTCAGGGACAGTGCTACCTATGGCTACACCTTC.

The chain is built from TRBV27 and TRBJ2-7, with 16 bases fitting TRBD2. The V gene end was trimmed by 2 bases and the J gene end by 5 bases; junction bases not matched to a gene: 0. The CDR3 runs 15 residues. Germline assignment: CDR1 MNHEY and CDR2 SMNVEV (reference sequence). Here the CDR3 DNA reads TGTGCCAGCAGTTTAGGGACTAGCGGGAGGGACGAGCAGTACTTC. It encodes CASSLGTSGRDEQYF.

This sequence joins TRBV2 and TRBJ2-1; no firm D call. Germline V gene sequence: CDR1 SNHLY, CDR2 FYNNEI. The CDR3 has 13 residues. Trimming left V 8 bases short and J 2 bases short, with 10 bases between. The CDR3 DNA reads TGTGCCAGCGGCCTAGACGCCTACAATGAGCAGTTCTTC. This codes for CASGLDAYNEQFF.

This chain connects TRBV6-1 to TRBJ2-5; 7 bases match TRBD1. The CDR3 covers 14 residues. CDR1 and CDR2 (germline): MNHNS, SASEGT. V was pared by 5 bases and J by 4 bases, with 7 bases of the junction left unmatched. The CDR3 DNA sequence: TGTGCCAGCAGTCCCCGACAGGGCGCAGAGACCCAGTACTTC. Its translation: CASSPRQGAETQYF.

V usage is TRBV27 and J usage is TRBJ1-2; 10 nucleotides agree with TRBD1. The CDR3 has 20 amino acids. With V trimmed by 2 bases and J by 3 bases, 18 bases remained unmatched. Per germline, CDR1 MNHEY and CDR2 SMNVEV (reference sequence). CDR3 amino acids: CASSLTPPVKTGTGDYGYTF. In DNA form, the CDR3 reads TGTGCCAGCAGTTTAACCCCCCCGGTGAAAACCGGGACAGGGGACTATGGCTACACCTTC.

This chain joins TRBV7-8 and TRBJ1-2, with D possibly matching TRBD1 (6 bases). Germline loops: CDR1 SGHVS, CDR2 FQNEAQ. V was clipped by 5 bases and J by 5 bases, with 21 bases between them. The CDR3 has 16 amino acids. The chain's CDR3 is CASSVTRGGSLYGYTF. The CDR3 coding sequence is TGTGCCAGCAGCGTAACCCGAGGGGGTTCCTTATATGGCTACACCTTC. Looking up the rest from reference TRBV7-8 and TRBJ1-2 gives the full variable domain: GAGVSQSPRYKVAKRGQDVALRCDPISGHVSLFWYQQALGQGPEFLTYFQNEAQLDKSGLPSDRFFAERPEGSVSTLKIQRTQQEDSAVYLCASSVTRGGSLYGYTFGSGTRLTVV.

This clone was observed a single time. This chain connects TRBV27 to TRBJ1-2, with TRBD1 identical over 10 bases. CDR1 MNHEY and CDR2 SMNVEV come from the germline V gene (reference sequence). The length of the CDR3 is 15 residues. Unmatched junction bases numbered 12, after V lost 6 bases and J lost 8 bases. The CDR3 DNA reads TGTGCCAGCAGCCCACCCTACGGGACAGGGGTCGGCTACACCTTC. Encoded protein: CASSPPYGTGVGYTF.

The CDR3 region has the DNA TGTGCCATCAGTGATAAGGACAGTCAAGAGACCCAGTACTTC. Translation gives CAISDKDSQETQYF. The chain joins TRBV10-3 to TRBJ2-5, with a tentative D call TRBD1 (6 bases). Per germline, CDR1 ENHRY and CDR2 SYGVKD. The CDR3 length is 14 residues. V was pared by 3 bases and J by 2 bases, with 10 bases between.